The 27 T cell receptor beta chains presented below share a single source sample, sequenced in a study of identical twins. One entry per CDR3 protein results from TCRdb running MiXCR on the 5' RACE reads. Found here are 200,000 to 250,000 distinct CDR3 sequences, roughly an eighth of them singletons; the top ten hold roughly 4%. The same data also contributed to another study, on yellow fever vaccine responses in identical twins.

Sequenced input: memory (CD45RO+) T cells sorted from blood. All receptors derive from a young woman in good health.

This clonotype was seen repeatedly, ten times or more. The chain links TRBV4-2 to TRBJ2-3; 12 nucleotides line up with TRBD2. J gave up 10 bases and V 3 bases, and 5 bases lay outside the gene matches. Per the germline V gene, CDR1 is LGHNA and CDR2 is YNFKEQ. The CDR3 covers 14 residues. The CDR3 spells CASSHPSGREAQYF. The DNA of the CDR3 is TGTGCCAGCAGCCATCCTAGCGGGAGGGAAGCGCAGTATTTT.

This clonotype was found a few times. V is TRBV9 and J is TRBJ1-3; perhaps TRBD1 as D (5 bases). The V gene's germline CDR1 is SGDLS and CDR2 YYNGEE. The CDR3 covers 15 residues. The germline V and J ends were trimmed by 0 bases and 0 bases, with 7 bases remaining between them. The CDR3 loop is CASSVADSSGNTIYF. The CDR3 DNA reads TGTGCCAGCAGCGTAGCTGACAGCTCTGGAAACACCATATATTTT.

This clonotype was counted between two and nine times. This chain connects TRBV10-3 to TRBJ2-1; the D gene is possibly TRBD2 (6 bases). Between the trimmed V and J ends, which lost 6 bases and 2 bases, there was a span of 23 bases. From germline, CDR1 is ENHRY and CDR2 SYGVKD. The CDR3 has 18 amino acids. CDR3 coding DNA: TGTGCCATCAGCACGTTGGGGTCCGGGGGAAGGACCTACAATGAGCAGTTCTTC. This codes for CAISTLGSGGRTYNEQFF.

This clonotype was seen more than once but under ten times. This chain's CDR3 is CASSERQGQYF. CDR3 DNA: TGTGCCAGCAGTGAAAGACAGGGCCAGTACTTC. This sequence joins TRBV6-2 or TRBV6-3 and TRBJ2-5; the match to TRBD1 covers 7 bases. The trim removed 5 bases at V and 10 bases at J, leaving 4 bases unmatched. This CDR3 is built from 11 residues. CDR1 is MNHEY and CDR2 is SVGEGT in the germline V gene.

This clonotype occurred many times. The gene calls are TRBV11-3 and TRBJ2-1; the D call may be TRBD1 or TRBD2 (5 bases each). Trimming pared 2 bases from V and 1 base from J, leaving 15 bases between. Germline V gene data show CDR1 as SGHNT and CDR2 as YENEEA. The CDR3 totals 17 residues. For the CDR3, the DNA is TGTGCCAGCAGCTTAAAACCTGGGACGGATTCCTACAATGAGCAGTTCTTC. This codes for CASSLKPGTDSYNEQFF.

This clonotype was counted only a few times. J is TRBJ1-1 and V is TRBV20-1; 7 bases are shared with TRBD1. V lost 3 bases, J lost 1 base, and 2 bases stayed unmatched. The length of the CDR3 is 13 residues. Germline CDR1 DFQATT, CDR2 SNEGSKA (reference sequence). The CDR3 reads CSARGQPNTEAFF. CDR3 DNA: TGCAGTGCTAGGGGACAGCCGAACACTGAAGCTTTCTTT.

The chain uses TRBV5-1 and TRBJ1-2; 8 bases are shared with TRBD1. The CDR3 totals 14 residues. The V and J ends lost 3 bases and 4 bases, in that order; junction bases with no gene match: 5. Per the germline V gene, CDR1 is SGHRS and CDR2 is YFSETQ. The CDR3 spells CASSSTGGSYGYTF. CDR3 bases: TGCGCCAGCAGCTCCACAGGGGGAAGCTATGGCTACACCTTC.

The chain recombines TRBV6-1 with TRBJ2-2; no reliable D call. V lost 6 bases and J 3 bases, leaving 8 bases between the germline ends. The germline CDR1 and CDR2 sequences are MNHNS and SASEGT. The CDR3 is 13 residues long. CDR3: CASSRKDTGELFF. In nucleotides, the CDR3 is TGTGCCAGCAGCCGAAAAGACACCGGGGAGCTGTTTTTT.

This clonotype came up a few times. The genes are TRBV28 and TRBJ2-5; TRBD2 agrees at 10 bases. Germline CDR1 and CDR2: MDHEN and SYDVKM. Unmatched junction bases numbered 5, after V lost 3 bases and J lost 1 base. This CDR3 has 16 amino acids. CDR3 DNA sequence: TGTGCCAGCAGTTTGGCTACTAGCGGGACCCAAGAGACCCAGTACTTC. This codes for CASSLATSGTQETQYF.

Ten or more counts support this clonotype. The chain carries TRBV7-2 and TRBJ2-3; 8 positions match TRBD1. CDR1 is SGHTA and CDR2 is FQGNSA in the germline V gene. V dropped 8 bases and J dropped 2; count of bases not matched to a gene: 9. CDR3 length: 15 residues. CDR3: CASLGWTGNTDTQYF. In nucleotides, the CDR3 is TGTGCCAGCCTCGGGTGGACAGGGAACACAGATACGCAGTATTTT.

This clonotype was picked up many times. CDR3 region: CASSLTSGSYEQYF. As DNA, the CDR3 is TGTGCCAGCAGTTTAACTAGCGGGAGTTACGAGCAGTACTTC. The chain couples TRBV12-3 or TRBV12-4 to TRBJ2-7, with 11 bases identical to TRBD2. The junction had 1 base not matched to a gene; V was cut back by 2 bases and J by 4 bases. The CDR3 length is 14 residues.

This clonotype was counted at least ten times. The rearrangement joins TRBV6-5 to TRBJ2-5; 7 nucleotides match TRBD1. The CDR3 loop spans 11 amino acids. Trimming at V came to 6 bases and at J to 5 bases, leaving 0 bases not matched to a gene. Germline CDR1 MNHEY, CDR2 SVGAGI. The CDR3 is CASRQGETQYF. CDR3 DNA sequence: TGTGCCAGCAGACAGGGGGAGACCCAGTACTTC.

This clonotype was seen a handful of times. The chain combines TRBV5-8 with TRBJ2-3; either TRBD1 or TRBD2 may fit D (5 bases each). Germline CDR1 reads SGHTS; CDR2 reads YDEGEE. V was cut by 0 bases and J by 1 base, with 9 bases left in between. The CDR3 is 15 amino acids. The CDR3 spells CASSLDPGRTDTQYF. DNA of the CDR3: TGTGCCAGCAGCTTGGATCCGGGGCGCACAGATACGCAGTATTTT.

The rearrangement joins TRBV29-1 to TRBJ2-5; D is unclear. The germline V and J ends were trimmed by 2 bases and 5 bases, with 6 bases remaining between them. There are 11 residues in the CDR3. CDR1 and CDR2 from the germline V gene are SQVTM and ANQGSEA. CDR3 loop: CSVEPQETQYF. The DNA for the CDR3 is TGCAGCGTTGAACCCCAGGAGACCCAGTACTTC.

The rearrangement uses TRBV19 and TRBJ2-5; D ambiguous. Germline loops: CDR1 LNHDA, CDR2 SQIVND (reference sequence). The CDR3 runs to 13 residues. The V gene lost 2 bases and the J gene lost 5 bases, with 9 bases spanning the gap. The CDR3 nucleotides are TGTGCCAGTAGTATAAAGTTTCTCGAGACCCAGTACTTC. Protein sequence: CASSIKFLETQYF.

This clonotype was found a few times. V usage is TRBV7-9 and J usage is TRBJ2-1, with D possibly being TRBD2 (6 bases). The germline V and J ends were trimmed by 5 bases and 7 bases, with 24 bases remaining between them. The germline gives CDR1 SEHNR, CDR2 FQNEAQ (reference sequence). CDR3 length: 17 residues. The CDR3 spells CASSSRDSPPPLNEQFF. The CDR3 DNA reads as TGTGCCAGCAGCAGCCGGGACTCTCCCCCACCTCTGAATGAGCAGTTCTTC. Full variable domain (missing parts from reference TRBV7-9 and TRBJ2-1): DTGVSQNPRHKITKRGQNVTFRCDPISEHNRLYWYRQTLGQGPEFLTYFQNEAQLEKSRLLSDRFSAERPKGSFSTLEIQRTEQGDSAMYLCASSSRDSPPPLNEQFFGPGTRLTVL.

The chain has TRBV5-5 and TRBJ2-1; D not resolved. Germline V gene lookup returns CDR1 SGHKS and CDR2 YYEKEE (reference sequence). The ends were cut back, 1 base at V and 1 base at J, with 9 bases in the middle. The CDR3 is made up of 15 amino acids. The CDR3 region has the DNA TGTGCCAGCAGCTTGAGTTCAGGTTCCTACAATGAGCAGTTCTTC. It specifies CASSLSSGSYNEQFF.

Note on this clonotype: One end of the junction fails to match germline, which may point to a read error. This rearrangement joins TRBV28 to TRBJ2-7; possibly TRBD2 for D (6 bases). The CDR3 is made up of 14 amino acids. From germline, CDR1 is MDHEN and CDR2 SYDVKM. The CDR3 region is CVSRLAGSTYEQYF. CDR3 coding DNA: TGTGTCAGCAGATTGGCGGGATCCACCTACGAGCAGTACTTC.

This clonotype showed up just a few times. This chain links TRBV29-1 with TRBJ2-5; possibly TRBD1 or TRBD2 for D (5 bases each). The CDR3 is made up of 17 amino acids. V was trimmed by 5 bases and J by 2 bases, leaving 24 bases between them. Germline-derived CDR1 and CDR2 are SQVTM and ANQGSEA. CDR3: CSVLGPDIGRAQETQYF. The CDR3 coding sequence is TGCAGCGTTTTGGGACCGGACATTGGCAGGGCTCAAGAGACCCAGTACTTC.

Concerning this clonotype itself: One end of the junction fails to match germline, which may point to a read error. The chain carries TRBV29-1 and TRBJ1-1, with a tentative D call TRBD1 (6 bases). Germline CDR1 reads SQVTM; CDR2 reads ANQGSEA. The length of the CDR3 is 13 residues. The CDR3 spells CSIEEGVNTEAFF. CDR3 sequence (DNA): TGCAGCATTGAAGAGGGGGTGAACACTGAAGCTTTCTTT.

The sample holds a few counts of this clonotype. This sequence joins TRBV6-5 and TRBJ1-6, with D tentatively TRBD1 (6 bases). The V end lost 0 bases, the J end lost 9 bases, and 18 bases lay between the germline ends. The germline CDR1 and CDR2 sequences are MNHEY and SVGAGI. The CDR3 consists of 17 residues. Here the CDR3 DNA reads TGTGCCAGCAGTTACTCGAACTGGGGGCGCCAGGGTTCACCCCTCCACTTT. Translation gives CASSYSNWGRQGSPLHF.

The CDR3: CASSEPGTGGGLGGYTF. The DNA of the CDR3 is TGTGCCAGCAGTGAGCCCGGGACAGGGGGGGGCCTAGGAGGCTACACCTTC. The chain carries TRBV25-1 and TRBJ1-2, with 11 bases matching TRBD1. V dropped 3 bases and J dropped 8; count of bases not matched to a gene: 14. This CDR3 is 17 amino acids long. Germline CDR1 is MGHDK and CDR2 is SYGVNS.

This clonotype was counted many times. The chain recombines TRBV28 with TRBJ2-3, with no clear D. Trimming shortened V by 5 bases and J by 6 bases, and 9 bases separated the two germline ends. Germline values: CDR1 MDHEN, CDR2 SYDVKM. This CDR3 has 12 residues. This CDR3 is CASSTNVDTQYF. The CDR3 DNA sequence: TGTGCCAGCAGTACCAATGTCGATACGCAGTATTTT. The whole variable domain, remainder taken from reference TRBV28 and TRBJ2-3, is DVKVTQSSRYLVKRTGEKVFLECVQDMDHENMFWYRQDPGLGLRLIYFSYDVKMKEKGDIPEGYSVSREKKERFSLILESASTNQTSMYLCASSTNVDTQYFGPGTRLTVL.

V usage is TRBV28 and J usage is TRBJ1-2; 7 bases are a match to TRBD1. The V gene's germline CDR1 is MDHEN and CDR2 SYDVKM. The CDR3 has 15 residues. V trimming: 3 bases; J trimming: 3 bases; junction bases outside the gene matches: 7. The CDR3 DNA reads TGTGCCAGCAGTTTGGAAGGGGGCCTTCACTATGGCTACACCTTC. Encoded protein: CASSLEGGLHYGYTF.

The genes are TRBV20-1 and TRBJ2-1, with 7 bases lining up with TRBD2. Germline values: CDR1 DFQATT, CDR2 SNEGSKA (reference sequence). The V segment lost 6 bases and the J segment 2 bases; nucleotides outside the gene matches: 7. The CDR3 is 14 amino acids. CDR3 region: CSALASGTYNEQFF. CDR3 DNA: TGCAGTGCCCTCGCTAGCGGTACCTACAATGAGCAGTTCTTC.

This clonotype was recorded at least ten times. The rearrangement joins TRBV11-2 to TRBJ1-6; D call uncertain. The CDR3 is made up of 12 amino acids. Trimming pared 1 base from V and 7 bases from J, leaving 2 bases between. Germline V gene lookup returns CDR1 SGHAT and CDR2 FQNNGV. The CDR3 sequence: CASSLGNSPLHF. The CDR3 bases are TGTGCCAGCAGCTTAGGGAATTCACCCCTCCACTTT.

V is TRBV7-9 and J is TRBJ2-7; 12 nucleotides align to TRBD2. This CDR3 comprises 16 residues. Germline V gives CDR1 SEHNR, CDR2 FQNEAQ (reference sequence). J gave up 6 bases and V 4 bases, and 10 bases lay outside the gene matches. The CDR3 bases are TGTGCCAGCAGCTCGACTAGCGGGAGAAGAGTGTCCGAGCAGTACTTC. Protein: CASSSTSGRRVSEQYF.